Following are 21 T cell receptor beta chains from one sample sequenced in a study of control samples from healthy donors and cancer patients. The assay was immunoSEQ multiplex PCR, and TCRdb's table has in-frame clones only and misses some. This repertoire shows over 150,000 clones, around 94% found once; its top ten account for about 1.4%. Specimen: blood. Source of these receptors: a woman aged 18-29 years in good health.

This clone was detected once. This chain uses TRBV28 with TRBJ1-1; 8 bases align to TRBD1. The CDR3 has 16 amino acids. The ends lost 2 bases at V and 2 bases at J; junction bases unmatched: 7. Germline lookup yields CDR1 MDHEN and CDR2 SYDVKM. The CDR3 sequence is CASSLLPGQGNTEAFF. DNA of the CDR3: TGTGCCAGCAGTTTACTACCCGGACAGGGTAACACTGAAGCTTTCTTT.

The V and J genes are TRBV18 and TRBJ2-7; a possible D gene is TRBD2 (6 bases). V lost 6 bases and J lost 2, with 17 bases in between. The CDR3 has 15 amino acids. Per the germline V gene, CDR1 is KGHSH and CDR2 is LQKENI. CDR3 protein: CASSKSNGGPYEQYF. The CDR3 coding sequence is TGTGCCAGCTCGAAATCTAACGGGGGACCCTACGAGCAGTACTTC.

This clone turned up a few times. Here the CDR3 DNA reads TGTGCCAGCAGCTTTCAGGGGACCGGCACTGAAGCTTTCTTT. It specifies CASSFQGTGTEAFF. The chain has TRBV11-3 and TRBJ1-1, with D possibly being TRBD1 (6 bases). The germline V and J ends were trimmed by 3 bases and 4 bases, with 12 bases remaining between them. The CDR3 has 14 amino acids. Germline values: CDR1 SGHNT, CDR2 YENEEA.

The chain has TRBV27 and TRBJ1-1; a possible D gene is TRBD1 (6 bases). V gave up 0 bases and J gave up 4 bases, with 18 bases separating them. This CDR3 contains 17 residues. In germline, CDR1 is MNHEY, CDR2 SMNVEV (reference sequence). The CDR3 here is CASSLSRGPVFGTEAFF. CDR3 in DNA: TGTGCCAGCAGTTTATCCAGGGGTCCTGTCTTCGGCACTGAAGCTTTCTTT.

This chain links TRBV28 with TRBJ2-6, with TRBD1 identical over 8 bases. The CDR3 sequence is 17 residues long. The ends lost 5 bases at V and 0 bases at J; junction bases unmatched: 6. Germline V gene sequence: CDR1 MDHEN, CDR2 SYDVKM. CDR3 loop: CASSLRDRSSGANVLTF. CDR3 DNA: TGTGCCAGCAGTCTGCGGGACAGGAGCTCTGGGGCCAACGTCCTGACTTTC.

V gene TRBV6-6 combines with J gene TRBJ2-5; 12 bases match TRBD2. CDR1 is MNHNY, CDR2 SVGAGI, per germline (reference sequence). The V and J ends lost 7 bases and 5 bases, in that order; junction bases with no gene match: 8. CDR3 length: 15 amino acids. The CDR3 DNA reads TGTGCCAGCAAGCGACTAGCGGGAGATCGGGAGACCCAGTACTTC. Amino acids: CASKRLAGDRETQYF.

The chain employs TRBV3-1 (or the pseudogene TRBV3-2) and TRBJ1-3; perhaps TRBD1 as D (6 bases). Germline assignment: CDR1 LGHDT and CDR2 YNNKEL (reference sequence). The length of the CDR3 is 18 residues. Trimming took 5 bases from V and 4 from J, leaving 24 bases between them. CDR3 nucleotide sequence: TGTGCCAGCAGCTCAAGTTCAGGGGCCCTCACTGCGGGAAACACCATATATTTT. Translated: CASSSSSGALTAGNTIYF.

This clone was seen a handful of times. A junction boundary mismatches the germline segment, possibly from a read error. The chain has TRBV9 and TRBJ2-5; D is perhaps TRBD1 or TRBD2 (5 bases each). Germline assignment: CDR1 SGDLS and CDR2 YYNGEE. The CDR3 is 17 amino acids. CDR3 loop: CASSVAGGEGAQGTQYF. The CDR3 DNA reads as TGTGCCAGCAGCGTAGCTGGAGGCGAAGGGGCCCAAGGGACCCAGTACTTC.

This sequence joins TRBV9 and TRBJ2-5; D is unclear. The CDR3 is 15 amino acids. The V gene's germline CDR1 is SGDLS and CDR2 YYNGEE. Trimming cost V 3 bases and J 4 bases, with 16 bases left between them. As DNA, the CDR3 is TGTGCCAGCAGCGACGGCTTTGCGGTATCAGAGACCCAGTACTTC. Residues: CASSDGFAVSETQYF.

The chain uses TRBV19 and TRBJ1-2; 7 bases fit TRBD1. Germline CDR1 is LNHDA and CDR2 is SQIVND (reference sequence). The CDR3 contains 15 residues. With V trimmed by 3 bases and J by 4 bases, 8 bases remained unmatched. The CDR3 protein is CASSMTAGGPYGYTF. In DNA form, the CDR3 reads TGTGCCAGTAGTATGACGGCAGGGGGTCCCTATGGCTACACCTTC.

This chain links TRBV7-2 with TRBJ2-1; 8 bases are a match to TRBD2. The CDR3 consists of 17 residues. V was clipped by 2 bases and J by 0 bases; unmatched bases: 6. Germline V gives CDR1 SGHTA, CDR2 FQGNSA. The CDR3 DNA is TGTGCCAGCAGCTTAAAGGCGGGGGGAATCTCCTACAATGAGCAGTTCTTC. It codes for CASSLKAGGISYNEQFF.

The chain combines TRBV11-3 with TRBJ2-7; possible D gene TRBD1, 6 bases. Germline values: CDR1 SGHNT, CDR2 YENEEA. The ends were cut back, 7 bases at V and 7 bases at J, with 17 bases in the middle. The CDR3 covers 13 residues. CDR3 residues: CASTKFDRIEQYF. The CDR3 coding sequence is TGTGCCAGCACCAAATTCGACAGGATTGAGCAGTACTTC.

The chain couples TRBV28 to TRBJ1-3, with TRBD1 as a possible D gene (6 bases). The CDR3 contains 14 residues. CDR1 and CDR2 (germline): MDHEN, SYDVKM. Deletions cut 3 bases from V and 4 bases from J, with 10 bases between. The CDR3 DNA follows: TGTGCCAGCAGTTTGGGGCAGGGGGGAAACACCATATATTTT. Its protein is CASSLGQGGNTIYF. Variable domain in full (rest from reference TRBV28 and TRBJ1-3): DVKVTQSSRYLVKRTGEKVFLECVQDMDHENMFWYRQDPGLGLRLIYFSYDVKMKEKGDIPEGYSVSREKKERFSLILESASTNQTSMYLCASSLGQGGNTIYFGEGSWLTVV.

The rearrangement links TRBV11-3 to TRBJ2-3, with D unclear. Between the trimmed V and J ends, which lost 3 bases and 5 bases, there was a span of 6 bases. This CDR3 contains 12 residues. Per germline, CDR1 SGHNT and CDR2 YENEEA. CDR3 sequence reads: CASSFMKDTQYF. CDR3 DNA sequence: TGTGCCAGCAGCTTCATGAAAGATACGCAGTATTTT.

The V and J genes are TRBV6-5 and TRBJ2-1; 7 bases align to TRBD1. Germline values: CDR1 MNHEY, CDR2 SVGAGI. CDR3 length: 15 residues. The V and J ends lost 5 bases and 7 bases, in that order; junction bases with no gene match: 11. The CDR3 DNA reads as TGTGCCAGCAGTCGACAGGGAAATTCCGGGAATGAGCAGTTCTTC. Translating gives CASSRQGNSGNEQFF.

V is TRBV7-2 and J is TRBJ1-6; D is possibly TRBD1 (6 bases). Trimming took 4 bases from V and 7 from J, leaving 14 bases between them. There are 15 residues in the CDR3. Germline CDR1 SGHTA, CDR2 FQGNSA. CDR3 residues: CASSSLGGANSPLHF. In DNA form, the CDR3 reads TGTGCCAGCAGCTCCCTTGGGGGGGCGAATTCACCCCTCCACTTT.

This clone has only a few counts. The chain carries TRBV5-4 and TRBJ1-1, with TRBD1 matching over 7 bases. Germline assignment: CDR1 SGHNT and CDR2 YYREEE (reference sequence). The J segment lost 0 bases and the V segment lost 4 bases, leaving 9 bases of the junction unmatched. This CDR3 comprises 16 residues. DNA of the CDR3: TGTGCCAGCAGCCAGGGACAGATATTCATGAACACTGAAGCTTTCTTT. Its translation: CASSQGQIFMNTEAFF.

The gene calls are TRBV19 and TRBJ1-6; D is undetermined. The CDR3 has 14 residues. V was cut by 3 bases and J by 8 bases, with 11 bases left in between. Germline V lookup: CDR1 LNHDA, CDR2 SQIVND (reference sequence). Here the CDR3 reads CASSIRQDYSPLHF. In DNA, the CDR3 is TGTGCCAGTAGTATCCGGCAGGATTATTCACCCCTCCACTTT.

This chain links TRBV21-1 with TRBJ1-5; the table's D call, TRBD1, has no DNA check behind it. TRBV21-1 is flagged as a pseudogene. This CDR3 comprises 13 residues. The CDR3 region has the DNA TGTGCCACCCCGGGGCAGGGGAATCAGCCCCAGCATTTT. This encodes CATPGQGNQPQHF.

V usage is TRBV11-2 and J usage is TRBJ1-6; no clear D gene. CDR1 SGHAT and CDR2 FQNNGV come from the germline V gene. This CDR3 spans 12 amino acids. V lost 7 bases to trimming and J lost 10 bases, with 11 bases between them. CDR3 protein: CASTRIGSPLHF. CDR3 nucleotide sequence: TGTGCCAGCACCAGAATAGGATCACCCCTCCACTTT.

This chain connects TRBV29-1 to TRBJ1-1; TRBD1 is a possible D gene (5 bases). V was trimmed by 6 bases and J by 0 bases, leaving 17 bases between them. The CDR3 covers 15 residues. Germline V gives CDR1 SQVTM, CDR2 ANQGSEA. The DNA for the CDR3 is TGCAGCGTGTTCCCCCCAGGGCCCTTGAACACTGAAGCTTTCTTT. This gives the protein CSVFPPGPLNTEAFF.